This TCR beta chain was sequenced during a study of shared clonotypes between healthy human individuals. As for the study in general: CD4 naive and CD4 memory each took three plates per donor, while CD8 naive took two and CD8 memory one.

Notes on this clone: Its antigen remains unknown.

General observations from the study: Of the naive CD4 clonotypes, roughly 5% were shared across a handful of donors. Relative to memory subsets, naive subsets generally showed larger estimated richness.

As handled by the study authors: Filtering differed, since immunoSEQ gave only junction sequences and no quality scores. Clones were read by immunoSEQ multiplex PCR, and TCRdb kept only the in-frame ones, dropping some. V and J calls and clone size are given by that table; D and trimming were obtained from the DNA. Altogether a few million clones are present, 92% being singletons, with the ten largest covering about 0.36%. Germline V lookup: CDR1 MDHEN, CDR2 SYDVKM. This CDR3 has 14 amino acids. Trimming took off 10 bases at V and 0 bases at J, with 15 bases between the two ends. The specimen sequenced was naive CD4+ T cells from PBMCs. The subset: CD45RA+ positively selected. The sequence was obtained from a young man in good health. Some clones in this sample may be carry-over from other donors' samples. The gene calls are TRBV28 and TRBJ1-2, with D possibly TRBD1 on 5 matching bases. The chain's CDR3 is CATTGAAPNYGYTF. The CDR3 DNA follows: TGTGCCACCACCGGGGCTGCACCTAACTATGGCTACACCTTC.